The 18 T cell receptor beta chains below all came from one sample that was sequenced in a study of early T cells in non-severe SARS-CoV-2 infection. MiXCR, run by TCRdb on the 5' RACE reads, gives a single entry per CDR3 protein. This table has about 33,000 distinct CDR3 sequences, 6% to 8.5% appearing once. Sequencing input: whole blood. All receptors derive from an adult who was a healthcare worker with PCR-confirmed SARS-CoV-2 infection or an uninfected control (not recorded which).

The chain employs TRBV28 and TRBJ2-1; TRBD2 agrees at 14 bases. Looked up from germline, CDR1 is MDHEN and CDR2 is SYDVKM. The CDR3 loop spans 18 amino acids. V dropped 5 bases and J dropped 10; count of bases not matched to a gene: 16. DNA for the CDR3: TGTGCCAGCAGTCCCCCTGCACCGGGACTAGCGGGAGAAGGCGAGCAGTTCTTC. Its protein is CASSPPAPGLAGEGEQFF. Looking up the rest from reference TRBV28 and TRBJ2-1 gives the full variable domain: DVKVTQSSRYLVKRTGEKVFLECVQDMDHENMFWYRQDPGLGLRLIYFSYDVKMKEKGDIPEGYSVSREKKERFSLILESASTNQTSMYLCASSPPAPGLAGEGEQFFGPGTRLTVL.

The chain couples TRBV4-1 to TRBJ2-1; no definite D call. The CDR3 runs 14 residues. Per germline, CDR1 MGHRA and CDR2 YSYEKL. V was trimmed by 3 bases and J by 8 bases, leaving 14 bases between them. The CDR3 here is CASSQALRADEQFF. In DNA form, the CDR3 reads TGCGCCAGCAGCCAGGCCCTCCGGGCGGATGAGCAGTTCTTC.

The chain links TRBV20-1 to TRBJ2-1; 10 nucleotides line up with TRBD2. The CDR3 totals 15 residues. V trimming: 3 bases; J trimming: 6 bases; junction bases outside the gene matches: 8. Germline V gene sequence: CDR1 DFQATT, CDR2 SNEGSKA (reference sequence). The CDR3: CSASQASGSPNEQFF. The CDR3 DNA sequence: TGCAGTGCTAGCCAAGCTAGCGGGAGTCCCAATGAGCAGTTCTTC.

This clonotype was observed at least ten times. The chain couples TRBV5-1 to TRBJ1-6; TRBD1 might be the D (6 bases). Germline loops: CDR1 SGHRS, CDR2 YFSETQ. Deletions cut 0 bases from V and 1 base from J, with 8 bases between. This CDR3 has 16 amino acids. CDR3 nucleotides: TGCGCCAGCAGCTTGGGACAGGTGTCCTATAATTCACCCCTCCACTTT. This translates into CASSLGQVSYNSPLHF.

The CDR3 loop is CASRSRASANEQFF. The DNA for the CDR3 is TGTGCCAGCAGGTCTCGCGCGTCGGCCAATGAGCAGTTCTTC. This chain joins TRBV11-2 and TRBJ2-1; D remains unclear. Trimming pared 6 bases from V and 6 bases from J, leaving 15 bases between. Germline V gene sequence: CDR1 SGHAT, CDR2 FQNNGV. This CDR3 region has 14 residues.

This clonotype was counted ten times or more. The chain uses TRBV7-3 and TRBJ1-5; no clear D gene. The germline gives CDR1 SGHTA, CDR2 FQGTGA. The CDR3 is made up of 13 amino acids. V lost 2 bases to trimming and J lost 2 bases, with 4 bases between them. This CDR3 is CASSLQGNQPQHF. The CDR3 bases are TGTGCCAGCAGCTTACAAGGCAATCAGCCCCAGCATTTT. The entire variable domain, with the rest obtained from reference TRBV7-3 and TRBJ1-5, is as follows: GAGVSQTPSNKVTEKGKYVELRCDPISGHTALYWYRQSLGQGPEFLIYFQGTGAADDSGLPNDRFFAVRPEGSVSTLKIQRTERGDSAVYLCASSLQGNQPQHFGDGTRLSIL.

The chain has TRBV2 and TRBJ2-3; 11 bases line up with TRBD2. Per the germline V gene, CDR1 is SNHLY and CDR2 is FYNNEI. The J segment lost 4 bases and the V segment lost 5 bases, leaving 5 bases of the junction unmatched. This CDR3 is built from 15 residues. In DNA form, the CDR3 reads TGTGCCAGCAGTAAACTAGCGGGAGTGTCAGATACGCAGTATTTT. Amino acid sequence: CASSKLAGVSDTQYF.

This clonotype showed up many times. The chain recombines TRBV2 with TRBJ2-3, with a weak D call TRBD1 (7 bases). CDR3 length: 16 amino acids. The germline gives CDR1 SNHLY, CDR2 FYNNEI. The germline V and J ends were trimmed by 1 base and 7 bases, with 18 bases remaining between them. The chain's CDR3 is CASSEGQGFGRNTQYF. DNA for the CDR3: TGTGCCAGCAGTGAAGGACAGGGATTTGGGAGGAATACGCAGTATTTT.

DNA of the CDR3: TGTGCCAGCAGCCGTAACCCTCAGGGTGGTAATTCACCCCTCCACTTT. Its translation: CASSRNPQGGNSPLHF. The rearrangement links TRBV3-1 to TRBJ1-6; TRBD1 might be the D (5 bases). The CDR3 has 16 amino acids. Deletions cut 4 bases from V and 6 bases from J, with 16 bases between. Per germline, CDR1 LGHDT and CDR2 YNNKEL (reference sequence). Based on the CDR3 plus reference TRBV3-1 and TRBJ1-6, the full variable domain is DTAVSQTPKYLVTQMGNDKSIKCEQNLGHDTMYWYKQDSKKFLKIMFSYNNKELIINETVPNRFSPKSPDKAHLNLHINSLELGDSAVYFCASSRNPQGGNSPLHFGNGTRLTVT.

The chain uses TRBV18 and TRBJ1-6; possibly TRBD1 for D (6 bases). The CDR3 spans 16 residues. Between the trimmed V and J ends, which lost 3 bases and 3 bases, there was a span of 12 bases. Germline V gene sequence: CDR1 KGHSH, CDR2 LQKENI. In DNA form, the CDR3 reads TGTGCCAGCTCACCGCAACAGGGAGACTATAATTCACCCCTCCACTTT. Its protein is CASSPQQGDYNSPLHF.

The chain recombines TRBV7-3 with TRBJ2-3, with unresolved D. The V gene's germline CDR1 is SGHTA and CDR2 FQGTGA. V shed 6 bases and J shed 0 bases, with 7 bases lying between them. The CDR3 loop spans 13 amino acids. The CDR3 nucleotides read TGTGCCAGCAGGGGCGGAAGCACAGATACGCAGTATTTT. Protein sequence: CASRGGSTDTQYF.

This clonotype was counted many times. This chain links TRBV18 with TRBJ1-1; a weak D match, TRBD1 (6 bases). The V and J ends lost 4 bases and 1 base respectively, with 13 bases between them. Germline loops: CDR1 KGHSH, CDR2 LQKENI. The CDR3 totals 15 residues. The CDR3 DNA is TGTGCCAGCTCACGAAAGACAGGACAGAACACTGAAGCTTTCTTT. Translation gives CASSRKTGQNTEAFF. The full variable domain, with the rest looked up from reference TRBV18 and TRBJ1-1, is NAGVMQNPRHLVRRRGQEARLRCSPMKGHSHVYWYRQLPEEGLKFMVYLQKENIIDESGMPKERFSAEFPKEGPSILRIQQVVRGDSAAYFCASSRKTGQNTEAFFGQGTRLTVV.

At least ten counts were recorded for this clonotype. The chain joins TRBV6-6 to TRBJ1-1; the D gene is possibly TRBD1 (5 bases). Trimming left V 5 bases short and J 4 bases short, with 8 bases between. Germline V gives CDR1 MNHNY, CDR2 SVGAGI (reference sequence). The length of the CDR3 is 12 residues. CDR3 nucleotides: TGTGCCAGCAGTCCAGGGAGCACTGAAGCTTTCTTT. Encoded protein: CASSPGSTEAFF.

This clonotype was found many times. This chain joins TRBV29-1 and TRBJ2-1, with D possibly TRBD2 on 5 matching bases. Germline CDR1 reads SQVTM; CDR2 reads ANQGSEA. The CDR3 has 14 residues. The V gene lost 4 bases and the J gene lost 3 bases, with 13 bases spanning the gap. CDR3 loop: CSVGRREGYNEQFF. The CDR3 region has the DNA TGCAGCGTTGGTCGACGAGAGGGCTACAATGAGCAGTTCTTC.

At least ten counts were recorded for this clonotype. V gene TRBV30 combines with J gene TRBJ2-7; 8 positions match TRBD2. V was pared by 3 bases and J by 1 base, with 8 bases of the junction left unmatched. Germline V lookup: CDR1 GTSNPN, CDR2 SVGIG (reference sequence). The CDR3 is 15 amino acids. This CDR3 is CAWSDPGLGSYEQYF. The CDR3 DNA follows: TGTGCCTGGAGCGACCCGGGACTAGGATCCTACGAGCAGTACTTC. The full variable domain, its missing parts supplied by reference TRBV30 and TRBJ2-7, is SQTIHQWPATLVQPVGSPLSLECTVEGTSNPNLYWYRQAAGRGLQLLFYSVGIGQISSEVPQNLSASRPQDRQFILSSKKLLLSDSGFYLCAWSDPGLGSYEQYFGPGTRLTVT.

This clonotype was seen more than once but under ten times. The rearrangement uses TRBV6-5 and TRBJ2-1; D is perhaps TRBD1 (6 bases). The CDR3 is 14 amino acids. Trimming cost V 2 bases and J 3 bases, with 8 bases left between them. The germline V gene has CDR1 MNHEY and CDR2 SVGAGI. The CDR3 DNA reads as TGTGCCAGCAGTTACCGGACAGACTACAATGAGCAGTTCTTC. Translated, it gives CASSYRTDYNEQFF.

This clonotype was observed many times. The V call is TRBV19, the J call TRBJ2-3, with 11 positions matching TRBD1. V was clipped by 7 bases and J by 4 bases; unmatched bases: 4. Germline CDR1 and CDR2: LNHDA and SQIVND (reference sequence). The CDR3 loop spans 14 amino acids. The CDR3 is CASKGQGVADTQYF. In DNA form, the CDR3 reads TGTGCCAGTAAGGGACAGGGGGTGGCAGATACGCAGTATTTT.

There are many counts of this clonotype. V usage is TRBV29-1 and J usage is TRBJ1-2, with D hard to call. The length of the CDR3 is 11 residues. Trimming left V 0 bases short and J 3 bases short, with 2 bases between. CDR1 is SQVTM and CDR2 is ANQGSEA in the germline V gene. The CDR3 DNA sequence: TGCAGCGTTGAAGAAGACTATGGCTACACCTTC. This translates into CSVEEDYGYTF.